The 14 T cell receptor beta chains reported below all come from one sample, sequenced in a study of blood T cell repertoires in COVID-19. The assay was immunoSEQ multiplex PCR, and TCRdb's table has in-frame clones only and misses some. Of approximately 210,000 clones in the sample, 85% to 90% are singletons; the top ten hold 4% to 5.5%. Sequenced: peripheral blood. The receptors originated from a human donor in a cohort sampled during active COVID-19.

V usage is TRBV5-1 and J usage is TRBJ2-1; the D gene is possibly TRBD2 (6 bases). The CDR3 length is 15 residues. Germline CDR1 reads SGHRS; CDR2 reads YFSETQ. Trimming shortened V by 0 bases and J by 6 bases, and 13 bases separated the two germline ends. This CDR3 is CASSLGSSGGNEQFF. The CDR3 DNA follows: TGCGCCAGCAGCTTGGGTAGTAGCGGAGGCAATGAGCAGTTCTTC.

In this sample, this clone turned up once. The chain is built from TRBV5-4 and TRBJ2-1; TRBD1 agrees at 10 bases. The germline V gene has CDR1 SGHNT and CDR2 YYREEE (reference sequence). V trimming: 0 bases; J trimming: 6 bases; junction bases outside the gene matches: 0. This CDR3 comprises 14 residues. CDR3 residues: CASSLGTGGNEQFF. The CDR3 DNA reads TGTGCCAGCAGCTTGGGGACAGGGGGCAATGAGCAGTTCTTC. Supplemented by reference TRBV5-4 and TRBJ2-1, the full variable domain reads ETGVTQSPTHLIKTRGQQVTLRCSSQSGHNTVSWYQQALGQGPQFIFQYYREEENGRGNFPPRFSGLQFPNYSSELNVNALELDDSALYLCASSLGTGGNEQFFGPGTRLTVL.

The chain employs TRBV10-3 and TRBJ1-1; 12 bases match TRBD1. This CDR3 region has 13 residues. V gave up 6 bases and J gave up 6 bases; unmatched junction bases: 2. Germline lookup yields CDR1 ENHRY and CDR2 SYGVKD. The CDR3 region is CAIRGTGGPEAFF. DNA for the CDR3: TGTGCCATCAGGGGGACAGGGGGCCCTGAAGCTTTCTTT.

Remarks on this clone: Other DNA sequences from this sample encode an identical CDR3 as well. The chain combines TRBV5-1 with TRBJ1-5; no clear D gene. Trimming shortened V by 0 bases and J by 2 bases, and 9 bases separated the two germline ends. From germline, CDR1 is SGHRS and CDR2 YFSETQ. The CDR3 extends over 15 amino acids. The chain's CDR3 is CASSLEGGGNQPQHF. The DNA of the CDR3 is TGCGCCAGCAGCTTGGAGGGAGGCGGCAATCAGCCCCAGCATTTT.

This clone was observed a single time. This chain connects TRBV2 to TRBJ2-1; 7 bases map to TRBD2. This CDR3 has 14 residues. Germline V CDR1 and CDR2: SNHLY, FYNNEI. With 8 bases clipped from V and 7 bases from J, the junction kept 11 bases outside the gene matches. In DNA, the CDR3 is TGTGCCAGCGGACGGAGCGGGACTTGGAATGAGCAGTTCTTC. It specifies CASGRSGTWNEQFF.

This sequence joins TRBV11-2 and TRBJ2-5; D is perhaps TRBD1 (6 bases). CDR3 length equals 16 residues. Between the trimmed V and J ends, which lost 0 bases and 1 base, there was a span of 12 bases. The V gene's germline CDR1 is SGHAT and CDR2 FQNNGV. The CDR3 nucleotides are TGTGCCAGCAGCTTAGACCGGTGGACAGCCCAAGAGACCCAGTACTTC. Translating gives CASSLDRWTAQETQYF.

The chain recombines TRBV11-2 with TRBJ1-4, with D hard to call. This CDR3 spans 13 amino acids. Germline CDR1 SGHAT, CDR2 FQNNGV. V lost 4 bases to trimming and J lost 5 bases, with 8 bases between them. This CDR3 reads CASSSGMNEKLFF. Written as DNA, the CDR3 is TGTGCCAGCAGCTCCGGGATGAATGAAAAACTGTTTTTT.

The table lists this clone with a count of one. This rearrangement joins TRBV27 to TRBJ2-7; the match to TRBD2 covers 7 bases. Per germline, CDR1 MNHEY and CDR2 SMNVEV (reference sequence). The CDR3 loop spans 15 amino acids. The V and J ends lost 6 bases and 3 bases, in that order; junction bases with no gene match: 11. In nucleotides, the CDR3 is TGTGCCAGCAGCCCAGGACTAGGTCAGGTCTACGAGCAGTACTTC. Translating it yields CASSPGLGQVYEQYF.

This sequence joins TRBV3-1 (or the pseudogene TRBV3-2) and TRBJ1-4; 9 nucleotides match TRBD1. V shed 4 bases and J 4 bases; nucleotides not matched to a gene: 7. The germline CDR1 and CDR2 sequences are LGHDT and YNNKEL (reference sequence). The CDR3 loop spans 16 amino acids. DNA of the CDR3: TGTGCCAGCAGCCCTACCGGGACAGGGAATAATGAAAAACTGTTTTTT. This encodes CASSPTGTGNNEKLFF.

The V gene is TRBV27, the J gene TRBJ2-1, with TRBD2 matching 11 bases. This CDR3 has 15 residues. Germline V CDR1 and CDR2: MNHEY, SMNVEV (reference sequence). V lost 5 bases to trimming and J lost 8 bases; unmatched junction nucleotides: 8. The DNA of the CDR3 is TGTGCCAGCAGTCGGGCGGGGACTAGCGGCTATGAGCAGTTCTTC. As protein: CASSRAGTSGYEQFF.

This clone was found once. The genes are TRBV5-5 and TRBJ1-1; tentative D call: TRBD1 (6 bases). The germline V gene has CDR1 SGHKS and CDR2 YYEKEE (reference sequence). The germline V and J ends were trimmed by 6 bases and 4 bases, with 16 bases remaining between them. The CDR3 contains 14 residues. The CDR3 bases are TGTGCCAGCAATACAGGGACCTTCGGCACTGAAGCTTTCTTT. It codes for CASNTGTFGTEAFF. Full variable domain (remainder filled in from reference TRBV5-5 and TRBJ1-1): DAGVTQSPTHLIKTRGQQVTLRCSPISGHKSVSWYQQVLGQGPQFIFQYYEKEERGRGNFPDRFSARQFPNYSSELNVNALLLGDSALYLCASNTGTFGTEAFFGQGTRLTVV.

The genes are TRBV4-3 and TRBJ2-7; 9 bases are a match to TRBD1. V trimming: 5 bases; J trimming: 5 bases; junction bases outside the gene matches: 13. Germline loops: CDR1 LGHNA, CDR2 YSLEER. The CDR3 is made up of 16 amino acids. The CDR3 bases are TGCGCCAGCAGCTATTCTTGGGGGACAGGGCCGCACGAGCAGTACTTC. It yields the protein CASSYSWGTGPHEQYF.

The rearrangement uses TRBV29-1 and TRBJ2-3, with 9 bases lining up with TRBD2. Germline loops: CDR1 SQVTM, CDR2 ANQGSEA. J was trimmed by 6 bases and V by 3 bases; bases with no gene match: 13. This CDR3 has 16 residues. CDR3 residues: CSVDGLAGVTGDTQYF. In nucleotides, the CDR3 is TGCAGCGTTGATGGATTAGCGGGAGTGACGGGGGATACGCAGTATTTT.

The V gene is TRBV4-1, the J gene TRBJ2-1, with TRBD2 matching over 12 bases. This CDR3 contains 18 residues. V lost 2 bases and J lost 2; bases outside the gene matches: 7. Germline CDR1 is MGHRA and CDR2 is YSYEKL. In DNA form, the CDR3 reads TGCGCCAGCAGCCAACGGACTAGCGGGGCTCAAGCCTACAATGAGCAGTTCTTC. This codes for CASSQRTSGAQAYNEQFF.